A single sample is the source of the 8 T cell receptor beta chains below, sequenced in a study of T cell repertoires in cytomegalovirus infection. MiXCR, run by TCRdb on the reads, gives a single entry per CDR3 protein. The sample lists over 200,000 distinct CDR3 sequences, roughly an eighth occurring once. Sequencing was carried out using PBMCs. These receptors were taken from a human donor in good health (CMV status not recorded). Some clones in this sample may be carry-over from other donors' samples.

There are many counts of this clonotype. The rearrangement links TRBV20-1 to TRBJ2-7; D call uncertain. There are 12 residues in the CDR3. The V and J ends lost 7 bases and 5 bases respectively, with 15 bases between them. The germline V gene encodes CDR1 DFQATT and CDR2 SNEGSKA (reference sequence). Here the CDR3 reads CSGAPGWDEQYF. The DNA of the CDR3 is TGCAGTGGAGCACCAGGCTGGGACGAGCAGTACTTC.

CDR3 nucleotides: TGTGCCAGCAGCTTTACAGGGGTCGGAGAGACCCAGTACTTC. As protein: CASSFTGVGETQYF. The chain combines TRBV7-9 with TRBJ2-5; 7 bases fit TRBD1. This CDR3 is 14 amino acids long. CDR1 is SEHNR and CDR2 is FQNEAQ in the germline V gene (reference sequence). Trimming took 3 bases from V and 4 from J; bases not matched to a gene: 5.

V and J are TRBV2 and TRBJ1-1; D is perhaps TRBD1 (5 bases). The germline V gene has CDR1 SNHLY and CDR2 FYNNEI. The ends were cut back, 7 bases at V and 5 bases at J, with 17 bases in the middle. The CDR3 is made up of 14 amino acids. CDR3 nucleotide sequence: TGTGCCAGCACCCTGTCCGTGGGGGGGACTGAAGCTTTCTTT. Its protein is CASTLSVGGTEAFF.

The chain combines TRBV20-1 with TRBJ2-1; 11 bases fit TRBD1. V gave up 6 bases and J gave up 3 bases; unmatched junction bases: 13. Germline V lookup: CDR1 DFQATT, CDR2 SNEGSKA (reference sequence). This CDR3 contains 17 residues. In DNA, the CDR3 is TGCAGTGCCCCCTACCCCCCCGGGACAGGGGGCTACAATGAGCAGTTCTTC. It codes for CSAPYPPGTGGYNEQFF.

This clonotype was picked up a small number of times. The chain carries TRBV23-1 and TRBJ2-1; D uncertain. TRBV23-1 is labeled an ORF, and its function is uncertain. Between the trimmed V and J ends, which lost 0 bases and 6 bases, there was a span of 6 bases. CDR3 size: 13 residues. Here the CDR3 reads CASSQSRSNEQFF. CDR3 coding DNA: TGCGCCAGCAGTCAATCTAGGAGCAATGAGCAGTTCTTC.

This clonotype has a count of ten or more. The CDR3 is CASSVAKGSVGDTQYF. CDR3 DNA: TGTGCCAGCAGCGTAGCTAAGGGATCGGTTGGAGATACGCAGTATTTT. V is TRBV9 and J is TRBJ2-3, with D hard to call. Germline lookup yields CDR1 SGDLS and CDR2 YYNGEE. Trimming removed 0 bases at V and 5 bases at J, with 16 bases between. The CDR3 spans 16 residues.

The chain recombines TRBV6-2 or TRBV6-3 with TRBJ2-2; TRBD2 aligns across 8 bases. Germline loops: CDR1 MNHEY, CDR2 SVGEGT. V lost 6 bases to trimming and J lost 0 bases; unmatched junction nucleotides: 0. The CDR3 sequence is 14 residues long. This CDR3 reads CASRLAANTGELFF. The DNA of the CDR3 is TGTGCCAGCAGACTAGCGGCGAACACCGGGGAGCTGTTTTTT.

This clonotype was seen many times. The chain uses TRBV11-2 and TRBJ2-2; 7 nucleotides agree with TRBD2. Germline values: CDR1 SGHAT, CDR2 FQNNGV. J was trimmed by 7 bases and V by 3 bases; bases with no gene match: 8. This CDR3 has 15 residues. The DNA of the CDR3 is TGTGCCAGCAGCTTTGTCCTAGCGGAGGGCGGGGAGCTGTTTTTT. The encoded protein is CASSFVLAEGGELFF.